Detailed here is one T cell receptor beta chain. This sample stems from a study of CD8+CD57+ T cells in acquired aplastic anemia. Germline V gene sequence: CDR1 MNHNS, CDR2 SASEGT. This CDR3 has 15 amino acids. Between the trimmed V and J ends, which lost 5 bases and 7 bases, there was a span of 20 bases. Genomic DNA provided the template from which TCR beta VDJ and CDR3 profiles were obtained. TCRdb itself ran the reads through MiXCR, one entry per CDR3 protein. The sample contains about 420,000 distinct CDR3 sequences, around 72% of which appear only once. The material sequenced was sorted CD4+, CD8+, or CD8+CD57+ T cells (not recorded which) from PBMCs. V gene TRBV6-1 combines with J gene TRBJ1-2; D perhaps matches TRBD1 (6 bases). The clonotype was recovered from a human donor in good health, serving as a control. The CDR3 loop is CASSYSAGTKGGYTF. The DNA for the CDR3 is TGTGCCAGCAGTTATAGTGCCGGGACAAAGGGTGGCTACACCTTC.